One sample yielded the 3 T cell receptor beta chains listed below, sequenced in a study of cytomegalovirus exposure and HLA in healthy donors. PCR primers comprised 60 Vbeta and 13 Jbeta primers. The protocol was immunoSEQ multiplex PCR, while the TCRdb copy is restricted to in-frame clones and leaves out a portion. The sample lists about 200,000 clones, 79% occurring once. The sequenced sample consisted of PBMCs. These receptor sequences come from a girl aged 5-17 years in good health and CMV-seropositive.

The J gene is TRBJ1-1, the V gene TRBV18; D perhaps matches TRBD1 (5 bases). Germline CDR1 and CDR2: KGHSH and LQKENI. V was cut by 3 bases and J by 3 bases, with 11 bases left in between. The CDR3 sequence is 14 residues long. In DNA, the CDR3 is TGTGCCAGCTCACCGCGACAGAGAGACACTGAAGCTTTCTTT. This encodes CASSPRQRDTEAFF.

A few counts support this clone. The V gene is TRBV2, the J gene TRBJ2-1; 13 bases agree with TRBD2. This CDR3 region has 15 residues. J gave up 7 bases and V 8 bases, and 8 bases lay outside the gene matches. Germline V gives CDR1 SNHLY, CDR2 FYNNEI. CDR3 sequence: CASGRLAGGTNEQFF. The CDR3 DNA follows: TGTGCCAGCGGAAGACTAGCGGGGGGAACTAATGAGCAGTTCTTC.

The rearrangement joins TRBV5-1 to TRBJ1-4; D not resolved. Germline V gives CDR1 SGHRS, CDR2 YFSETQ. Trimming pared 5 bases from V and 6 bases from J, leaving 14 bases between. The CDR3 covers 14 residues. This chain's CDR3 is CASSYGPRYEKLFF. In DNA form, the CDR3 reads TGCGCCAGCAGTTACGGCCCGCGGTATGAAAAACTGTTTTTT. The entire variable domain, with the rest obtained from reference TRBV5-1 and TRBJ1-4, is as follows: KAGVTQTPRYLIKTRGQQVTLSCSPISGHRSVSWYQQTPGQGLQFLFEYFSETQRNKGNFPGRFSGRQFSNSRSEMNVSTLELGDSALYLCASSYGPRYEKLFFGSGTQLSVL.